One sample yielded the 21 T cell receptor beta chains listed below, sequenced in a study of cytomegalovirus exposure and HLA in healthy donors. With 60 Vbeta and 13 Jbeta primers, the PCR was carried out. TCRdb's table, derived via immunoSEQ multiplex PCR, lists solely in-frame clones and lacks some. The sample consists of 150,000 to 200,000 clones, 70% to 90% of them appearing once. Specimen: PBMCs. The source of these receptors is a woman aged 18 to 35 in good health and CMV-seronegative.

The CDR3 DNA reads as TGTGCCAGCACGGTCTCCGGGAGGGCTATGAACACTGAAGCTTTCTTT. Translated: CASTVSGRAMNTEAFF. The rearrangement uses TRBV27 and TRBJ1-1, with D unclear. Looked up from germline, CDR1 is MNHEY and CDR2 is SMNVEV (reference sequence). The CDR3 length is 16 residues. V was clipped by 7 bases and J by 0 bases, with 18 bases between them.

The V and J genes are TRBV29-1 and TRBJ1-1; D is unclear. The CDR3 contains 12 residues. V was clipped by 6 bases and J by 5 bases, with 13 bases between them. Germline V gene sequence: CDR1 SQVTM, CDR2 ANQGSEA. The CDR3 loop reads CSVEAGSTEAFF. The CDR3 DNA sequence: TGCAGCGTAGAGGCGGGGTCGACTGAAGCTTTCTTT.

The chain is built from TRBV6-1 and TRBJ2-5, with TRBD2 matching over 8 bases. The CDR3 spans 14 residues. Germline V gives CDR1 MNHNS, CDR2 SASEGT. V lost 8 bases to trimming and J lost 5 bases; unmatched junction nucleotides: 10. Here the CDR3 reads CASGGAGGGETQYF. CDR3 DNA sequence: TGTGCCAGCGGGGGCGCGGGAGGCGGGGAGACCCAGTACTTC.

The chain employs TRBV5-1 and TRBJ1-1, with TRBD1 matching 10 bases. CDR3 size: 13 residues. The germline CDR1 and CDR2 sequences are SGHRS and YFSETQ. V dropped 2 bases and J dropped 11; count of bases not matched to a gene: 6. Written as DNA, the CDR3 is TGCGCCAGCAGCTTTCTTCCGGGACAGGGGGCTTTCTTT. Translated, it gives CASSFLPGQGAFF.

The chain has TRBV11-3 and TRBJ2-7; possible D gene TRBD2, 5 bases. The V gene's germline CDR1 is SGHNT and CDR2 YENEEA. The CDR3 has 13 amino acids. V shed 1 base and J shed 6 bases, with 10 bases lying between them. CDR3 nucleotide sequence: TGTGCCAGCAGCTTAGGGTTGGGGAGCGAGCAGTACTTC. Protein sequence: CASSLGLGSEQYF.

The genes are TRBV15 and TRBJ2-7, with D uncertain. The J call is in doubt because the DNA end fits TRBJ2-5 better. This CDR3 region has 12 residues. From germline, CDR1 is LNHNV and CDR2 YYDKDF (reference sequence). CDR3 loop: CATSRDQVTQYF. In DNA form, the CDR3 reads TGTGCCACCAGCAGGGATCAGGTGACCCAGTACTTC.

A single count supports this clone. The V and J genes are TRBV29-1 and TRBJ2-5, with 12 positions matching TRBD2. CDR1 is SQVTM and CDR2 is ANQGSEA in the germline V gene. The CDR3 sequence is 16 residues long. The V gene end was trimmed by 0 bases and the J gene end by 1 base; junction bases not matched to a gene: 3. The CDR3 spells CSVEDGLAGLQETQYF. The CDR3 coding sequence is TGCAGCGTTGAAGATGGACTAGCGGGGCTCCAAGAGACCCAGTACTTC.

The gene calls are TRBV7-9 and TRBJ1-5, with TRBD1 identical over 8 bases. The germline gives CDR1 SEHNR, CDR2 FQNEAQ (reference sequence). Losses at the gene ends were 4 bases for V and 4 bases for J; bases not matched to a gene: 9. The CDR3 sequence is 16 residues long. This chain's CDR3 is CASSYGQGTPNQPQHF. The CDR3, as DNA: TGTGCCAGCAGCTACGGACAGGGAACACCTAATCAGCCCCAGCATTTT.

In its sample, this clone was seen once. CDR3 residues: CASSFGTSRYDEQFF. The DNA for the CDR3 is TGTGCCAGCAGTTTCGGGACTAGCCGGTACGATGAGCAGTTCTTC. This rearrangement joins TRBV28 to TRBJ2-1; 9 bases agree with TRBD2. V lost 3 bases, J lost 8 bases, and 8 bases stayed unmatched. This CDR3 has 15 amino acids. Germline V gene lookup returns CDR1 MDHEN and CDR2 SYDVKM.

The chain is built from TRBV5-1 and TRBJ1-1; D not resolved. The length of the CDR3 is 11 residues. V lost 0 bases and J lost 7, with 4 bases in between. Germline V lookup: CDR1 SGHRS, CDR2 YFSETQ. CDR3: CASSLGHEAFF. CDR3 coding DNA: TGCGCCAGCAGCTTGGGGCATGAAGCTTTCTTT.

The chain uses TRBV4-1 and TRBJ1-4; TRBD1 aligns across 8 bases. The germline V gene has CDR1 MGHRA and CDR2 YSYEKL. The length of the CDR3 is 15 residues. With V trimmed by 3 bases and J by 8 bases, 8 bases remained unmatched. The CDR3 DNA is TGCGCCAGCAGCCAGCACAGGGGGGGAGAAGAAAAACTGTTTTTT. Its translation is CASSQHRGGEEKLFF.

This clone is a singleton in its sample. This chain uses TRBV29-1 with TRBJ2-5; 11 positions match TRBD2. The ends lost 4 bases at V and 5 bases at J; junction bases unmatched: 6. Germline CDR1 reads SQVTM; CDR2 reads ANQGSEA. The CDR3 runs to 14 residues. For the CDR3, the DNA is TGCAGCGTTGGACTAGCGGGACGGTCGGAGACCCAGTACTTC. It specifies CSVGLAGRSETQYF.

V is TRBV28 and J is TRBJ2-7, with TRBD2 identical over 10 bases. In germline, CDR1 is MDHEN, CDR2 SYDVKM. The CDR3 runs to 13 residues. The V and J ends lost 5 bases and 4 bases, in that order; junction bases with no gene match: 2. The CDR3 spells CASSPTSGYEQYF. Here the CDR3 DNA reads TGTGCCAGCAGTCCGACTAGCGGGTACGAGCAGTACTTC.

The gene calls are TRBV5-1 and TRBJ2-5, with a weak D call TRBD2 (5 bases). V lost 4 bases, J lost 1 base, and 11 bases lay in between. Per the germline V gene, CDR1 is SGHRS and CDR2 is YFSETQ. The CDR3 is made up of 14 amino acids. CDR3 in DNA: TGCGCCAGCAGCCGAGGGCTGCCCCAAGAGACCCAGTACTTC. It yields the protein CASSRGLPQETQYF.

This clone has a single count. The sample carries other DNA sequences with the same CDR3. The chain has TRBV7-9 and TRBJ1-2; 10 bases map to TRBD1. Germline V lookup: CDR1 SEHNR, CDR2 FQNEAQ (reference sequence). The CDR3 sequence is 15 residues long. After removal of 1 base from V and 4 bases from J, the junction contained 3 bases not matched to a gene. The CDR3 protein is CASSLDGQGGYGYTF. The CDR3 nucleotides are TGTGCCAGCAGCTTAGACGGACAGGGGGGCTATGGCTACACCTTC.

The V call is TRBV6-5, the J call TRBJ2-3; maybe TRBD2 (6 bases). V was pared by 2 bases and J by 6 bases, with 12 bases between. The V gene's germline CDR1 is MNHEY and CDR2 SVGAGI. The CDR3 loop spans 14 amino acids. CDR3 region: CASSYPGRADTQYF. The CDR3 bases are TGTGCCAGCAGTTACCCCGGGAGAGCGGATACGCAGTATTTT.

V and J are TRBV6-1 and TRBJ1-2; D is possibly TRBD1 (6 bases). V lost 2 bases and J 4 bases, leaving 11 bases between the germline ends. CDR1 and CDR2 from the germline V gene are MNHNS and SASEGT. This CDR3 has 14 residues. CDR3 nucleotides: TGTGCCAGCAGTGAAAACAGGGACCTCTATGGCTACACCTTC. It yields the protein CASSENRDLYGYTF.

To note about this clone: Additional DNA sequences in this sample encode the identical CDR3. This CDR3 is CASSGTGRGEKLFF. CDR3 in DNA: TGTGCCAGCAGCGGTACAGGGAGGGGTGAAAAACTGTTTTTT. The chain employs TRBV5-6 and TRBJ1-4; possible D gene TRBD1, 6 bases. Trimming removed 4 bases at V and 7 bases at J, with 14 bases between. Germline loops: CDR1 SGHDT, CDR2 YYEEEE. The CDR3 totals 14 residues.

This clone was detected once. This rearrangement joins TRBV19 to TRBJ1-1; TRBD1 matches 7 bases. Germline V gene data show CDR1 as LNHDA and CDR2 as SQIVND (reference sequence). The V segment lost 3 bases and the J segment 0 bases; nucleotides outside the gene matches: 4. The CDR3 totals 15 residues. The CDR3 bases are TGTGCCAGTAGTATTGGGACAGCCATGAACACTGAAGCTTTCTTT. Translated: CASSIGTAMNTEAFF.

The rearrangement joins TRBV11-2 to TRBJ2-3, with D possibly being TRBD2 (5 bases). The CDR3 is made up of 13 amino acids. V was clipped by 1 base and J by 5 bases, with 7 bases between them. Germline V gene lookup returns CDR1 SGHAT and CDR2 FQNNGV. The CDR3 DNA follows: TGTGCCAGCAGCTTAGGGGAGCGAGATACGCAGTATTTT. Residues: CASSLGERDTQYF.

V is TRBV15 and J is TRBJ1-6, with a possible D match to TRBD1 (6 bases). The CDR3 is 14 residues long. Germline V gives CDR1 LNHNV, CDR2 YYDKDF (reference sequence). The V and J ends lost 6 bases and 6 bases respectively, with 12 bases between them. The CDR3 bases are TGTGCCACCAGGTCACAGGGCACTAATTCACCCCTCCACTTT. This codes for CATRSQGTNSPLHF.